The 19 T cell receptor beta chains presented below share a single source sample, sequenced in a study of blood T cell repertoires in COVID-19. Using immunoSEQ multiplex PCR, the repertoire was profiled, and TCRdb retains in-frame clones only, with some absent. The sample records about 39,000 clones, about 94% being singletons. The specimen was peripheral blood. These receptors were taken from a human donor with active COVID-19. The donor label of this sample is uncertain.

The CDR3 protein is CASSQLAASTDTQYF. CDR3 in DNA: TGTGCCAGCAGCCAACTAGCCGCTAGCACAGATACGCAGTATTTT. This rearrangement joins TRBV7-2 to TRBJ2-3; a possible D gene is TRBD2 (6 bases). This CDR3 comprises 15 residues. Germline-derived CDR1 and CDR2 are SGHTA and FQGNSA. Deletions cut 5 bases from V and 0 bases from J, with 12 bases between.

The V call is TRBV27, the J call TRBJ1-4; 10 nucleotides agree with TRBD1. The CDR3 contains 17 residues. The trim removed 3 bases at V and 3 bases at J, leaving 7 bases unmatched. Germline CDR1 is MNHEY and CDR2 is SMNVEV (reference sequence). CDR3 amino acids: CASSFFGTGASNEKLFF. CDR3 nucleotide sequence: TGTGCCAGCAGTTTCTTTGGGACAGGGGCTTCTAATGAAAAACTGTTTTTT.

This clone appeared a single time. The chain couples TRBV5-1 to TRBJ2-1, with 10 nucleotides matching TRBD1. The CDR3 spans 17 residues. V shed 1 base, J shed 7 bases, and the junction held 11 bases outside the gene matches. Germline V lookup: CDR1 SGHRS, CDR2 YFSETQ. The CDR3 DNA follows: TGCGCCAGCAGCTTGAATTCCATCGGGACAGGGGTAAATGAGCAGTTCTTC. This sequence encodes CASSLNSIGTGVNEQFF.

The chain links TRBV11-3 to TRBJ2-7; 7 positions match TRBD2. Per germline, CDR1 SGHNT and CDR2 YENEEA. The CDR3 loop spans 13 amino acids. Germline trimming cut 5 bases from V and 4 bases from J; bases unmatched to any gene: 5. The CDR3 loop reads CASSRGENYEQYF. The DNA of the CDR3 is TGTGCCAGCAGCCGGGGGGAAAATTACGAGCAGTACTTC.

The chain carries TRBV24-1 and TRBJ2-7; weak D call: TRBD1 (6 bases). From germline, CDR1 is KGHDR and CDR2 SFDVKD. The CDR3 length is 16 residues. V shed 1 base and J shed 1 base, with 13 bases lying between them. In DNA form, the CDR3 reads TGTGCCACCAGTGATTTCACAGGGATTCCATCCTACGAGCAGTACTTC. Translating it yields CATSDFTGIPSYEQYF.

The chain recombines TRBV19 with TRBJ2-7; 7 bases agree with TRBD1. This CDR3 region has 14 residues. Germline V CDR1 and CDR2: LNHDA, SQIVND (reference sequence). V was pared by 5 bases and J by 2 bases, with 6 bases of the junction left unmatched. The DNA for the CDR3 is TGTGCCAGTAGTTTTAGGGGGCGCGCCTACGAGCAGTACTTC. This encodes CASSFRGRAYEQYF.

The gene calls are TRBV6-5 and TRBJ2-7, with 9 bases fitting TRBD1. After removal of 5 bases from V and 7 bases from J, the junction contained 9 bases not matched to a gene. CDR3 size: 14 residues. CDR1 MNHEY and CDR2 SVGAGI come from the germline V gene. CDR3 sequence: CASSRGQGLREQYF. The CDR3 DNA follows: TGTGCCAGCAGTAGGGGACAGGGTTTACGGGAGCAGTACTTC.

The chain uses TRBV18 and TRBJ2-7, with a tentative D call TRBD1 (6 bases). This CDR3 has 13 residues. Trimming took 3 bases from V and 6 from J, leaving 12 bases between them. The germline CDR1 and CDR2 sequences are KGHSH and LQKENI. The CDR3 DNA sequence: TGTGCCAGCTCACCTTCAGGGGCAGCCGAGCAGTACTTC. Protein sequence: CASSPSGAAEQYF.

This CDR3 reads CASRGGWGFF. CDR3 DNA sequence: TGTGCCAGCCGGGGGGGCTGGGGGTTCTTC. This chain uses TRBV6-9 with TRBJ2-1; 8 bases match TRBD2. V shed 8 bases, J shed 15 bases, and the junction held 6 bases outside the gene matches. The CDR3 has 10 amino acids. The V gene's germline CDR1 is MNHGY and CDR2 SVAAGI.

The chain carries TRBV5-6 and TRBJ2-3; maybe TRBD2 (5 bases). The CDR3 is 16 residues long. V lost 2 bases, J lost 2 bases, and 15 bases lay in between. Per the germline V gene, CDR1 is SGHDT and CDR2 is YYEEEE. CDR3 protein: CASSLMVQRITDTQYF. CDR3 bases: TGTGCCAGCAGCTTAATGGTTCAGCGGATCACAGATACGCAGTATTTT.

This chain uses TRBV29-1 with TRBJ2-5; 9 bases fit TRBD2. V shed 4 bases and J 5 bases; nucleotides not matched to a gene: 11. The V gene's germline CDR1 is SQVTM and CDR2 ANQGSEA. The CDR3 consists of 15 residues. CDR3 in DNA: TGCAGCGTTGGACTCGGGGCGGGAGGGAGCGAGACCCAGTACTTC. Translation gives CSVGLGAGGSETQYF.

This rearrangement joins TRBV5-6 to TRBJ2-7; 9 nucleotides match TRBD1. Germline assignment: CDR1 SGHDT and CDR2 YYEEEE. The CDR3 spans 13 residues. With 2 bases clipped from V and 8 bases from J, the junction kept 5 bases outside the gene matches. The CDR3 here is CASSFGQGNQQYF. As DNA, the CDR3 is TGTGCCAGCAGCTTTGGACAGGGGAATCAGCAGTACTTC. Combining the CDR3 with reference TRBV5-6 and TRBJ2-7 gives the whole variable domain DAGVTQSPTHLIKTRGQQVTLRCSPKSGHDTVSWYQQALGQGPQFIFQYYEEEERQRGNFPDRFSGHQFPNYSSELNVNALLLGDSALYLCASSFGQGNQQYFGPGTRLTVT.

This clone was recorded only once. The CDR3 protein is CASSTYPTMTDTQYF. The CDR3, as DNA: TGTGCCAGCAGTACTTACCCGACAATGACAGATACGCAGTATTTT. This rearrangement joins TRBV27 to TRBJ2-3; D gene uncertain. Looked up from germline, CDR1 is MNHEY and CDR2 is SMNVEV (reference sequence). V was shortened by 5 bases and J by 3 bases, with 15 bases between the two germline ends. This CDR3 region has 15 residues.

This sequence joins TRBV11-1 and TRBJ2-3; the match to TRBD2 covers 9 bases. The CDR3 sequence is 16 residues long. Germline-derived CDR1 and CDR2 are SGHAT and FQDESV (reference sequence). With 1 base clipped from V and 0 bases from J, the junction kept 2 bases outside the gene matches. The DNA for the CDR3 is TGTGCCAGCAGCTTAGGGCTAGCGGGGAGCACAGATACGCAGTATTTT. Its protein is CASSLGLAGSTDTQYF.

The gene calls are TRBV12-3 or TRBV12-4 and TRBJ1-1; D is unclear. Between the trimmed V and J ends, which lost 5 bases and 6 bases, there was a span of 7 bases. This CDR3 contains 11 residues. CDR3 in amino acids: CASSRSAEAFF. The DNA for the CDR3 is TGTGCCAGCAGTAGAAGCGCTGAAGCTTTCTTT.

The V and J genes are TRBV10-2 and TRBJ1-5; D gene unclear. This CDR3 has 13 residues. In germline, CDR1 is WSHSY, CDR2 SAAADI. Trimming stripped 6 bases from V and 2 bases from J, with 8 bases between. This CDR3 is CASRAQGNQPQHF. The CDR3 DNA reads TGCGCCAGCAGGGCCCAGGGCAATCAGCCCCAGCATTTT.

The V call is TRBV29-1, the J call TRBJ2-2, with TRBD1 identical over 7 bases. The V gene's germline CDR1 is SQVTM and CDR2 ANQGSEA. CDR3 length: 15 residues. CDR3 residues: CSRWNQTGSTGELFF. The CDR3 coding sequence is TGCAGTCGGTGGAACCAGACAGGGTCCACCGGGGAGCTGTTTTTT.

The CDR3 spells CASSYQGDYGYTF. The CDR3 region has the DNA TGTGCCAGCAGCTATCAGGGGGACTATGGCTACACCTTC. The chain has TRBV11-2 and TRBJ1-2, with 7 bases lining up with TRBD1. Per germline, CDR1 SGHAT and CDR2 FQNNGV. V dropped 4 bases and J dropped 3; count of bases not matched to a gene: 2. The CDR3 covers 13 residues.

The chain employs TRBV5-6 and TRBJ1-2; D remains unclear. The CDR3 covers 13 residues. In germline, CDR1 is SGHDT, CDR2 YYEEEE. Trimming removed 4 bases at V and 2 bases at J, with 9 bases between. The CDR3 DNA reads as TGTGCCAGCAGCAGCGGACGGAACTATGGCTACACCTTC. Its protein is CASSSGRNYGYTF.